This T cell receptor (beta chain) was retrieved from a study of T-cell reconstitution after alpha-beta-depleted transplantation in children (dated by TCRdb to the mid-2010s). General notes on the study: The study quantitatively tracked T-cell immune reconstitution after TCRalphabeta/CD19-depleted allogeneic hematopoietic cell transplantation in children using TCR repertoire profiling. Broader findings and caveats from the paper: In some patients, high TCRbeta diversity at day 60 was attributed to recipient T cells and intrathymic progenitors that had survived conditioning. Over the following months the frequencies of hyperexpanded clones went down, and after one year T-cell counts and TCRbeta diversity were mostly credited to newly produced T cells. About two months after transplant, the apparently early recovery of alphabetaT-cell counts reportedly depended on just several hundred clones that had expanded rapidly and came from non-depleted graft cells.

On this clonotype: The clone's antigen remains unknown. Mismatch with germline at one junction end may stem from a read error.

What the treatment or condition label conveys for this sample: allogeneic hematopoietic cell transplantation with graft depleted of TCRalphabeta T cells and CD19 B cells. TCRalphabeta/CD19-depleted allogeneic hematopoietic cell grafts were given to the transplant recipients, all of whom were children. Libraries were prepared through PCR. TCRdb records Illumina HiSeq 2500 as the sequencer. TCR libraries were prepared with molecular barcoding, using unique molecular identifiers to normalize TCRbeta repertoire quantification. The raw public data were reprocessed by TCRdb itself: fastp quality trimming at Q25, MiXCR clonotype calling, in-frame beta chains only. CDR3 protein duplicates are merged, each entry listing the most common genes and DNA. The sample table contains about 420,000 distinct CDR3 sequences; only one count was recorded for about a sixth of them. The ten most abundant clones make up 25% to 35% of the sample.

The cysteine opens and the phenylalanine closes a CDR3 of 15 amino acids. Only the CDR3 DNA is retained, 45 bases long and in frame from the first base. Reading the germline V gene gives CDR1 MNHEY and CDR2 SVGAGI. The chain is assembled from TRBV6-5 and TRBJ2-1; the D region is possibly TRBD1 or TRBD2, each matching across 5 bases. The sequenced sample was PBMCs, mostly from graft donor cells, obtained 360 days after TCRalphabeta/CD19-depleted stem cell transplant. The receptor's source is a boy under three years old who had a stem cell transplant for Wiskott-Aldrich syndrome, so the T cells may come from the graft donor. Here is the DNA: TGTGCCAGCAGTTACTCGATCGAGGGGATAAATGAGCACTTCTTC. It specifies CASSYSIEGINEHFF.